The 5 T cell receptor beta chains reported below all come from one sample, sequenced in a study of T cells in Graves' hyperthyroidism and ophthalmopathy. Researchers took RNA transcripts and amplified the TCR beta CDR3 regions from them. The TCR CDR3 first-round RT-PCR relied on the HTBI primer set. One entry per CDR3 protein results from TCRdb running MiXCR on the multiplex PCR reads. The table has about 380,000 distinct CDR3 sequences, less than 20% seen once. What was sequenced was blood. These receptors came from a man aged 18 to 29 with Graves' ophthalmopathy.

This clonotype was seen at least ten times. The V gene is TRBV14, the J gene TRBJ1-1, with TRBD1 identical over 8 bases. This CDR3 contains 14 residues. Germline V gives CDR1 SGHDN, CDR2 FVKESK. V was pared by 4 bases and J by 3 bases, with 4 bases of the junction left unmatched. CDR3 sequence reads: CASSLHRGYTEAFF. As DNA, the CDR3 is TGTGCCAGCAGCCTTCACAGGGGGTACACTGAAGCTTTCTTT.

In its sample, this clonotype was seen many times. This chain links TRBV6-2 or TRBV6-3 with TRBJ2-5, with D perhaps being TRBD1 or TRBD2 (5 bases each). This CDR3 has 15 residues. Germline assignment: CDR1 MNHEY and CDR2 SVGEGT. Trimming removed 2 bases from V and 1 base from J, with 11 bases in between. This chain's CDR3 is CASSYPGLGQETQYF. The CDR3 coding sequence is TGTGCCAGCAGTTACCCGGGGCTTGGCCAAGAGACCCAGTACTTC.

This clonotype was picked up a small number of times. For the CDR3, the DNA is TGTGCCAGCAGCTTAACCCAGGGGGATTACAATGAGCAGTTCTTC. This encodes CASSLTQGDYNEQFF. The V call is TRBV7-2, the J call TRBJ2-1; 7 nucleotides align to TRBD1. The CDR3 runs 15 residues. Losses at the gene ends were 2 bases for V and 4 bases for J; bases not matched to a gene: 5. CDR1 is SGHTA, CDR2 FQGNSA, per germline.

The table lists this clonotype with a few counts. The chain employs TRBV7-6 and TRBJ1-2; D is perhaps TRBD1 (5 bases). The CDR3 runs to 13 residues. The germline V gene has CDR1 SGHVS and CDR2 FNYEAQ. V was trimmed by 6 bases and J by 4 bases, leaving 12 bases between them. The CDR3 loop is CASRSTGGYGYTF. Written as DNA, the CDR3 is TGTGCCAGCAGGTCCACCGGGGGCTATGGCTACACCTTC. Full variable domain (outside the CDR3, taken from reference TRBV7-6 and TRBJ1-2): GAGVSQSPRYKVTKRGQDVALRCDPISGHVSLYWYRQALGQGPEFLTYFNYEAQQDKSGLPNDRFSAERPEGSISTLTIQRTEQRDSAMYRCASRSTGGYGYTFGSGTRLTVV.

This clonotype was observed a single time. With a much larger clone just one base away, this may be a read error. The chain has TRBV27 and TRBJ1-2, with D possibly matching TRBD1 (6 bases). This CDR3 spans 14 amino acids. V was cut by 5 bases and J by 6 bases, with 16 bases left in between. Germline-derived CDR1 and CDR2 are MNHEY and SMNVEV (reference sequence). This CDR3 reads CASSGAQGVDGYTF. The CDR3 nucleotides read TGTGCCAGCAGTGGAGCACAGGGTGTTGATGGCTACACCTTC.